This T cell receptor (beta chain) was captured by sequencing in a study of shared clonotypes between healthy human individuals. In the case of this clone: Its target is unknown. Other DNA sequences of this sample code for an identical CDR3.

CDR3 size: 15 residues. Trimming took 0 bases from V and 2 from J; bases not matched to a gene: 5. CDR1 is SGDLS, CDR2 YYNGEE, per germline. Profiling relied on immunoSEQ multiplex PCR, and the TCRdb table lists in-frame clones only, not all of them. The table lists 2,500,000 or so clones, around 92% of them singletons. Study results and limitations: Across subsets, estimated richness was generally greater for naive than for memory populations.

The study separated CD4+ cells into CD45RA+ naive and CD45RA-negative memory subsets. What was sequenced was naive CD4+ T cells from PBMCs. As to subset: CD45RA+ positively selected. The origin of this receptor is a man between 18 and 29 years old in good health. Some clones in this sample may be carry-over from other donors' samples. The V call is TRBV9, the J call TRBJ2-7, with TRBD2 identical over 7 bases. The CDR3 here is CASSVGGTTTYEQYF. The CDR3 nucleotides are TGTGCCAGCAGCGTAGGAGGGACTACGACCTACGAGCAGTACTTC.